Each of the 21 T cell receptor beta chains below was sequenced from the same sample in a study of CXCR3-negative and CXCR3-positive naive CD8 T cells. All TRB cDNA libraries came from 5' RACE performed with UMI labels. Using the 5' RACE reads, TCRdb records one entry per CDR3 protein without DNA. Found here are 45,000 to 70,000 distinct CDR3 sequences; the top ten clones hold around 22%. Input material: memory CD8+ T cells from blood. The receptors were sampled from a human donor in good health. Some clones in this sample may be carry-over from other donors' samples.

The gene calls are TRBV29-1 and TRBJ2-2; the D call from TCRdb, TRBD1, cannot be confirmed without DNA. Germline V gene lookup returns CDR1 SQVTM and CDR2 ANQGSEA. The CDR3 loop spans 16 amino acids. The CDR3 here is CSVVRRGASGTGELFF.

By frequency, this clonotype registers large (0.1 to 1%). The V gene is TRBV11-2, the J gene TRBJ1-2. This CDR3 comprises 15 residues. The germline gives CDR1 SGHAT, CDR2 FQNNGV. This CDR3 reads CASSWAGGSHYGYTF.

The chain recombines TRBV6-6 with TRBJ1-1. The V gene's germline CDR1 is MNHNY and CDR2 SVGAGI (reference sequence). This CDR3 comprises 14 residues. CDR3 sequence reads: CASSYSGSNTEAFF.

The chain recombines TRBV29-1 with TRBJ1-2; TCRdb's assignment of TRBD1 cannot be checked, as there is no DNA. The CDR3 runs 13 residues. CDR1 is SQVTM and CDR2 is ANQGSEA in the germline V gene. The CDR3 reads CSVPRTDIYGYTF.

The chain combines TRBV29-1 with TRBJ2-1; TCRdb selects TRBD1, and the lack of DNA leaves this call unchecked. CDR1 and CDR2 from the germline V gene are SQVTM and ANQGSEA. CDR3 size: 12 residues. The CDR3 sequence is CSVRDSYNEQFF.

In terms of frequency, this clonotype is medium-sized. The V and J genes are TRBV4-2 and TRBJ2-1; the D call of TRBD2 rests on TCRdb alone, since no DNA is present to check it. The germline V gene encodes CDR1 LGHNA and CDR2 YNFKEQ. The CDR3 loop spans 16 amino acids. CDR3 amino acids: CASSQDGTSAPNEQFF.

The genes are TRBV7-9 and TRBJ2-3; TCRdb indicates TRBD1, and absent DNA this call remains unverified. Germline assignment: CDR1 SEHNR and CDR2 FQNEAQ (reference sequence). There are 14 residues in the CDR3. CDR3 residues: CASSLGAGRDTQYF.

The rearrangement links TRBV28 to TRBJ2-7; the TCRdb call, TRBD1, lacks DNA for checking. CDR3 length: 15 residues. Looked up from germline, CDR1 is MDHEN and CDR2 is SYDVKM. The CDR3 is CASSLEGARFYEQYF.

The chain carries TRBV4-1 and TRBJ1-1; TCRdb names TRBD1, which stays unverified in the absence of DNA. From germline, CDR1 is MGHRA and CDR2 YSYEKL. This CDR3 has 15 residues. The CDR3 reads CASSLYGTGNTEAFF.

The chain is built from TRBV6-5 and TRBJ1-1; the D call from TCRdb, TRBD1, cannot be confirmed without DNA. From germline, CDR1 is MNHEY and CDR2 SVGAGI. This CDR3 region has 15 residues. The CDR3 sequence is CASSTFLGRDPGAFF.

V gene TRBV29-1 combines with J gene TRBJ1-2; TCRdb reports TRBD1, a call that lacks DNA to check it against. Germline V gives CDR1 SQVTM, CDR2 ANQGSEA. This CDR3 region has 13 residues. Here the CDR3 reads CSTAGQGAFGYTF. The variable domain in full, with the rest retrieved from reference TRBV29-1 and TRBJ1-2, is SAVISQKPSRDICQRGTSLTIQCQVDSQVTMMFWYRQQPGQSLTLIATANQGSEATYESGFVIDKFPISRPNLTFSTLTVSNMSPEDSSIYLCSTAGQGAFGYTFGSGTRLTVV.

V is TRBV19 and J is TRBJ1-1; the TRBD1 assignment by TCRdb is unverifiable without DNA. The CDR3 length is 13 residues. Germline-derived CDR1 and CDR2 are LNHDA and SQIVND (reference sequence). Here the CDR3 reads CASSIGGGTEAFF.

The chain couples TRBV28 to TRBJ1-4; TCRdb proposes TRBD1, but this gene call is untestable without DNA. CDR3 length equals 16 residues. Germline CDR1 reads MDHEN; CDR2 reads SYDVKM. This CDR3 reads CASSLSGTGRYEKLFF.

This chain uses TRBV29-1 with TRBJ2-2. CDR1 SQVTM and CDR2 ANQGSEA come from the germline V gene. The CDR3 length is 11 residues. This chain's CDR3 is CSVASTGELFF.

V and J are TRBV20-1 and TRBJ2-7; TCRdb's D call of TRBD2 is untestable without DNA. There are 14 residues in the CDR3. Per the germline V gene, CDR1 is DFQATT and CDR2 is SNEGSKA (reference sequence). CDR3 region: CSASANFPPDEQYF.

V and J are TRBV20-1 and TRBJ1-1; without DNA, the TCRdb call of TRBD1 cannot be checked. This CDR3 is built from 14 residues. CDR1 DFQATT and CDR2 SNEGSKA come from the germline V gene (reference sequence). The CDR3 spells CSARVPGMNTEAFF.

The V and J genes are TRBV20-1 and TRBJ2-7; TCRdb selects TRBD1, and the lack of DNA leaves this call unchecked. The V gene's germline CDR1 is DFQATT and CDR2 SNEGSKA (reference sequence). The CDR3 has 15 residues. The CDR3 is CSAGDRDSSSYEQYF.

The V gene is TRBV4-3, the J gene TRBJ1-1; absent DNA, TCRdb's TRBD1 call cannot be checked. The CDR3 runs 13 residues. The germline V gene has CDR1 LGHNA and CDR2 YSLEER. The CDR3 reads CASSHPGWTEAFF.

V is TRBV28 and J is TRBJ2-1; TCRdb proposes TRBD1, but this gene call is untestable without DNA. CDR1 is MDHEN and CDR2 is SYDVKM in the germline V gene. The CDR3 is made up of 12 amino acids. The CDR3 spells CASSFRPNEQFF. The variable domain in full, with the rest retrieved from reference TRBV28 and TRBJ2-1, is DVKVTQSSRYLVKRTGEKVFLECVQDMDHENMFWYRQDPGLGLRLIYFSYDVKMKEKGDIPEGYSVSREKKERFSLILESASTNQTSMYLCASSFRPNEQFFGPGTRLTVL.

The genes are TRBV29-1 and TRBJ1-2; TCRdb's D gene call, TRBD1, goes unchecked for lack of DNA. The CDR3 consists of 12 residues. CDR1 is SQVTM, CDR2 ANQGSEA, per germline. The chain's CDR3 is CSVDSGGRGYTF. Together with reference TRBV29-1 and TRBJ1-2, the CDR3 gives the full variable domain: SAVISQKPSRDICQRGTSLTIQCQVDSQVTMMFWYRQQPGQSLTLIATANQGSEATYESGFVIDKFPISRPNLTFSTLTVSNMSPEDSSIYLCSVDSGGRGYTFGSGTRLTVV.

V and J are TRBV29-1 and TRBJ2-7; TCRdb selects TRBD1, and the lack of DNA leaves this call unchecked. The CDR3 consists of 13 residues. The germline V gene has CDR1 SQVTM and CDR2 ANQGSEA. The CDR3 spells CSGTGTGIGEQYF.